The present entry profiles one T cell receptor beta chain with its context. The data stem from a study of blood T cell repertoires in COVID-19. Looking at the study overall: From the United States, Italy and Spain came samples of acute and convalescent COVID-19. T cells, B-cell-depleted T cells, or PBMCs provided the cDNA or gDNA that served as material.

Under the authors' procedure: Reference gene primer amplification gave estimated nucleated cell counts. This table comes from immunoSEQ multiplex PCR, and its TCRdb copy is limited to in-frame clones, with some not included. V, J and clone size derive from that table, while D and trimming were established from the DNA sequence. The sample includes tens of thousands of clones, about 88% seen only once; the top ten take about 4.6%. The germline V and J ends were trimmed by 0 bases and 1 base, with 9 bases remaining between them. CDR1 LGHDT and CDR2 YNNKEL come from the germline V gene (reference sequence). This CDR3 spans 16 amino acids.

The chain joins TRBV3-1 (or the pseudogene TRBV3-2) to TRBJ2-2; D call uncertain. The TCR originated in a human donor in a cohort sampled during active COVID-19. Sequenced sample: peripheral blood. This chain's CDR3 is CASSQDPTGNTGELFF. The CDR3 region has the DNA TGTGCCAGCAGCCAAGATCCGACGGGGAACACCGGGGAGCTGTTTTTT.